This passage covers 32 T cell receptor beta chains from one sample sequenced in a study of Graves' ophthalmopathy and Graves' hyperthyroidism. The study amplified TCR beta CDR3 regions using RNA transcripts. The first-round RT-PCR employed HTBI primers together with the Qiagen OneStep RT-PCR kit. A multiplex PCR was then performed as the second round. One entry per CDR3 protein, called by TCRdb with MiXCR from the multiplex PCR reads. The sample has about 400,000 distinct CDR3 sequences, approximately 21% seen once; the top ten hold 2.5% to 3.5%. Sequencing was done on a sample of peripheral blood. The receptors derive from a young woman with stable Graves' hyperthyroidism.

This clonotype occurred once. The rearrangement links TRBV6-2 or TRBV6-3 to TRBJ2-5; D uncertain. V was clipped by 5 bases and J by 1 base, with 14 bases between them. Germline values: CDR1 MNHEY, CDR2 SVGEGT. The CDR3 is 15 amino acids. CDR3 DNA sequence: TGTGCCAGCAGTCACCCGCACGACCTCCAAGAGACCCAGTACTTC. Translating gives CASSHPHDLQETQYF.

This clonotype has at least ten counts. Germline is not matched at one junction end, which may reflect a read error. CDR3 coding DNA: TGTGCCAGTAGTACCGGGATTCACTCCTACCAGCAGTACTTC. As protein: CASSTGIHSYQQYF. V gene TRBV19 combines with J gene TRBJ2-7; TRBD2 might be the D (5 bases). The length of the CDR3 is 14 residues. CDR1 is LNHDA and CDR2 is SQIVND in the germline V gene (reference sequence).

This clonotype was observed a handful of times. J is TRBJ1-1 and V is TRBV20-1, with unresolved D. This CDR3 comprises 15 residues. The V gene's germline CDR1 is DFQATT and CDR2 SNEGSKA (reference sequence). Trimming took off 3 bases at V and 11 bases at J, with 25 bases between the two ends. The CDR3 is CSASYPRVPGLTAFF. DNA of the CDR3: TGCAGTGCTAGTTACCCCCGGGTGCCTGGGCTAACCGCTTTCTTT.

This clonotype has at least ten counts. The V call is TRBV20-1, the J call TRBJ1-6; D is unclear. Germline CDR1 is DFQATT and CDR2 is SNEGSKA (reference sequence). This CDR3 is 17 amino acids long. Deletions cut 0 bases from V and 0 bases from J, with 12 bases between. The chain's CDR3 is CSARDLQESSYNSPLHF. CDR3 bases: TGCAGTGCTAGAGACCTTCAGGAGAGCTCCTATAATTCACCCCTCCACTTT.

This clonotype was seen at least ten times. The CDR3 loop reads CASSIGTGYEQYF. CDR3 sequence (DNA): TGTGCCAGCAGCATAGGGACAGGCTACGAGCAGTACTTC. The V call is TRBV11-1, the J call TRBJ2-7; 8 nucleotides line up with TRBD1. The CDR3 has 13 residues. With 5 bases clipped from V and 3 bases from J, the junction kept 3 bases outside the gene matches. Germline lookup yields CDR1 SGHAT and CDR2 FQDESV (reference sequence).

There are many counts of this clonotype. J is TRBJ2-5 and V is TRBV29-1; D is ambiguous. CDR1 SQVTM and CDR2 ANQGSEA come from the germline V gene. This CDR3 comprises 12 residues. The V gene lost 4 bases and the J gene lost 5 bases, with 11 bases spanning the gap. CDR3 bases: TGCAGCGTTGTGGCTGGGTTCGAGACCCAGTACTTC. It translates to CSVVAGFETQYF. Combining the CDR3 with reference TRBV29-1 and TRBJ2-5 gives the whole variable domain SAVISQKPSRDICQRGTSLTIQCQVDSQVTMMFWYRQQPGQSLTLIATANQGSEATYESGFVIDKFPISRPNLTFSTLTVSNMSPEDSSIYLCSVVAGFETQYFGPGTRLLVL.

This clonotype was found many times. The J gene is TRBJ1-1, the V gene TRBV6-5, with D maybe TRBD1 (5 bases). Germline V CDR1 and CDR2: MNHEY, SVGAGI. With 2 bases removed from V and 1 base from J, the gap between germline ends came to 11 bases. The CDR3 spans 15 residues. The CDR3 here is CASSYLETANTEAFF. CDR3 DNA sequence: TGTGCCAGCAGTTACCTAGAGACAGCGAACACTGAAGCTTTCTTT.

The sample holds many counts of this clonotype. The chain links TRBV7-2 to TRBJ1-5; the D is unclear. Trimming shortened V by 2 bases and J by 6 bases, and 14 bases separated the two germline ends. CDR1 SGHTA and CDR2 FQGNSA come from the germline V gene. There are 15 residues in the CDR3. The CDR3 protein is CASSLTPGNGQPQHF. The DNA of the CDR3 is TGTGCCAGCAGCTTAACCCCAGGTAATGGTCAGCCCCAGCATTTT.

J is TRBJ2-7 and V is TRBV28, with 10 bases fitting TRBD2. The germline V gene has CDR1 MDHEN and CDR2 SYDVKM. The CDR3 is 13 residues long. The V gene end was trimmed by 1 base and the J gene end by 11 bases; junction bases not matched to a gene: 5. The CDR3 loop is CASSLSLAGAKYF. The CDR3 DNA reads TGTGCCAGCAGTTTATCCCTAGCGGGGGCCAAGTACTTC.

This clonotype was seen a single time. The chain employs TRBV6-1 and TRBJ2-7, with 7 bases fitting TRBD1. Germline-derived CDR1 and CDR2 are MNHNS and SASEGT. This CDR3 is 16 amino acids long. Trimming cost V 3 bases and J 3 bases; bases outside gene matches: 11. In DNA form, the CDR3 reads TGTGCCAGCAGTGACGATTTGGGACAGAGGGACTACGAGCAGTACTTC. It yields the protein CASSDDLGQRDYEQYF.

In its sample, this clonotype was seen many times. At one end the junction does not follow the germline gene, possibly because of a read error. V usage is TRBV10-3 and J usage is TRBJ2-7, with D uncertain. The CDR3 totals 12 residues. Germline-derived CDR1 and CDR2 are ENHRY and SYGVKD. The CDR3 here is CAIQENSYKQYF. Here the CDR3 DNA reads TGTGCCATCCAAGAAAACTCCTACAAGCAGTACTTC.

Regarding this clonotype: A much bigger clone sits one base away, suggesting this may be a read error. The chain links TRBV7-2 to TRBJ2-7; D perhaps matches TRBD1 (6 bases). The germline V and J ends were trimmed by 1 base and 5 bases, with 12 bases remaining between them. Germline CDR1 is SGHTA and CDR2 is FQGNSA. The CDR3 totals 14 residues. CDR3 DNA sequence: TGTGCCAGCAGCTTAGACAGGGTGTCCGACGAGCAGTACTTC. It codes for CASSLDRVSDEQYF. The entire variable domain, with the rest obtained from reference TRBV7-2 and TRBJ2-7, is as follows: GAGVSQSPSNKVTEKGKDVELRCDPISGHTALYWYRQSLGQGLEFLIYFQGNSAPDKSGLPSDRFSAERTGGSVSTLTIQRTQQEDSAVYLCASSLDRVSDEQYFGPGTRLTVT.

About this clonotype: A clone one base away is much larger, so this may be a read error. The rearrangement uses TRBV2 and TRBJ2-5; TRBD2 matches 7 bases. CDR1 is SNHLY, CDR2 FYNNEI, per germline. This CDR3 has 16 residues. The CDR3 DNA follows: TGTGCCAGCAGTAAGGTTTCGGGCGGGAGCGGGGAGACCCAGGACTTC. It encodes CASSKVSGGSGETQDF. The variable domain in full, completed from reference TRBV2 and TRBJ2-5, reads EPEVTQTPSHQVTQMGQEVILRCVPISNHLYFYWYRQILGQKVEFLVSFYNNEISEKSEIFDDQFSVERPDGSNFTLKIRSTKLEDSAMYFCASSKVSGGSGETQDFGPGTRLLVL.

A word on this clonotype: An end of the junction does not agree with germline; a read error may underlie this. This chain connects TRBV28 to TRBJ2-4; a possible D gene is TRBD2 (6 bases). This CDR3 spans 14 amino acids. Per the germline V gene, CDR1 is MDHEN and CDR2 is SYDVKM. CDR3 sequence (DNA): TGTGCCAGCAGTTTATTATCGGGGGAGGACATTAAGTACTTC. Residues: CASSLLSGEDIKYF.

This clonotype was recorded at least ten times. The CDR3 sequence is CASSVGRDRGSYEQYF. CDR3 in DNA: TGTGCCAGCAGCGTAGGCCGGGACAGGGGTTCCTACGAGCAGTACTTC. This chain links TRBV9 with TRBJ2-7; 10 positions agree with TRBD1. CDR3 length: 16 residues. CDR1 and CDR2 (germline): SGDLS, YYNGEE. V dropped 0 bases and J dropped 1; count of bases not matched to a gene: 4. Full variable domain (rest looked up from reference TRBV9 and TRBJ2-7): DSGVTQTPKHLITATGQRVTLRCSPRSGDLSVYWYQQSLDQGLQFLIQYYNGEERAKGNILERFSAQQFPDLHSELNLSSLELGDSALYFCASSVGRDRGSYEQYFGPGTRLTVT.

This clonotype was found a few times. The chain employs TRBV18 and TRBJ1-1; 9 positions agree with TRBD1. The V and J ends lost 4 bases and 5 bases, in that order; junction bases with no gene match: 8. This CDR3 contains 15 residues. Germline assignment: CDR1 KGHSH and CDR2 LQKENI. The CDR3 region is CASSLADRGSTEAFF. CDR3 nucleotide sequence: TGTGCCAGCTCACTGGCGGACAGGGGATCGACTGAAGCTTTCTTT.

V and J are TRBV6-1 and TRBJ1-6, with 10 bases lining up with TRBD1. Germline lookup yields CDR1 MNHNS and CDR2 SASEGT. Losses at the gene ends were 4 bases for V and 8 bases for J; bases not matched to a gene: 2. The CDR3 extends over 14 amino acids. CDR3 loop: CASSVTGGYSPLHF. The CDR3 region has the DNA TGTGCCAGCAGTGTGACAGGGGGCTATTCACCCCTCCACTTT.

The J gene is TRBJ2-2, the V gene TRBV4-2; D ambiguous. V lost 1 base and J lost 0, with 15 bases in between. This CDR3 is built from 18 residues. CDR1 and CDR2 (germline): LGHNA, YNFKEQ. CDR3 coding DNA: TGTGCCAGCAGCCAAGCTGACTTCGCGGCAGCGAACACCGGGGAGCTGTTTTTT. It encodes CASSQADFAAANTGELFF.

There are a few counts of this clonotype. J is TRBJ2-2 and V is TRBV30; the match to TRBD2 covers 8 bases. This CDR3 region has 13 residues. Germline V gene data show CDR1 as GTSNPN and CDR2 as SVGIG (reference sequence). V gave up 2 bases and J gave up 4 bases; unmatched junction bases: 0. The CDR3 DNA follows: TGTGCCTGGAGTCGGGGGGGCACCGGGGAGCTGTTTTTT. Translation gives CAWSRGGTGELFF.

This chain uses TRBV24-1 with TRBJ1-2; D gene uncertain. V was cut by 4 bases and J by 0 bases, with 14 bases left in between. The CDR3 runs 16 residues. Germline assignment: CDR1 KGHDR and CDR2 SFDVKD. CDR3 in DNA: TGTGCCACCAGTGAGGGTTACAGCTCCTCTAACTATGGCTACACCTTC. Protein: CATSEGYSSSNYGYTF.

This clonotype has a handful of counts. The V gene is TRBV18, the J gene TRBJ2-7; no clear D. CDR3 length: 14 amino acids. V was shortened by 3 bases and J by 5 bases, with 14 bases between the two germline ends. Per the germline V gene, CDR1 is KGHSH and CDR2 is LQKENI. CDR3 coding DNA: TGTGCCAGCTCACCCACACAACGGCAGGACGAGCAGTACTTC. Protein sequence: CASSPTQRQDEQYF.

This clonotype has more than one count but fewer than ten. At one of its ends the junction is not consistent with the germline gene, which may arise from a read error. The rearrangement uses TRBV6-1 and TRBJ2-5; D is uncertain. Germline values: CDR1 MNHNS, CDR2 SASEGT. This CDR3 contains 11 residues. CDR3 loop: CASSSYSLTNF. For the CDR3, the DNA is TGTGCCAGCAGTTCCTATTCCCTCACAAACTTC.

This clonotype was counted at least ten times. The chain couples TRBV25-1 to TRBJ1-2, with a weak D call TRBD1 (6 bases). Trimming stripped 2 bases from V and 7 bases from J, with 20 bases between. There are 16 residues in the CDR3. The V gene's germline CDR1 is MGHDK and CDR2 SYGVNS. CDR3 amino acids: CASSENSAGESGGYTF. CDR3 coding DNA: TGTGCCAGCAGTGAAAATTCGGCAGGGGAGTCTGGTGGCTACACCTTC.

This clonotype was detected a few times. This chain links TRBV18 with TRBJ2-6; TRBD2 is a possible D gene (6 bases). Germline CDR1 reads KGHSH; CDR2 reads LQKENI. This CDR3 has 16 residues. V dropped 6 bases and J dropped 0 bases, with 12 bases sitting between them. This chain's CDR3 is CASSPMGGSGANVLTF. The CDR3 DNA reads as TGTGCCAGCTCCCCTATGGGGGGCTCTGGGGCCAACGTCCTGACTTTC.

With respect to this clonotype: In this CDR3 the conserved last residue, phenylalanine or tryptophan, is missing, so a read error is likely. The DNA is omitted, as the CDR3 cannot be located on it reliably, and the CDR3 follows TCRdb's listing. V gene TRBV11-1 combines with J gene TRBJ2-2; the table calls TRBD1, which could not be checked here. 15 amino acids form the CDR3, both terminal residues included. Germline assignment: CDR1 SGHAT and CDR2 FQDESV (reference sequence). The CDR3 is CASSPLGTGSGELLL.

This clonotype occurred many times. The rearrangement uses TRBV11-1 and TRBJ1-6; D is uncertain. Germline V gene data show CDR1 as SGHAT and CDR2 as FQDESV (reference sequence). The V and J ends lost 3 bases and 9 bases respectively, with 9 bases between them. This CDR3 has 13 residues. CDR3 coding DNA: TGTGCCAGCAGCTTTGATACGGCTTCACCCCTCCACTTT. It is translated as CASSFDTASPLHF.

This clonotype was found many times. CDR3 coding DNA: TGTGCCAGTAGTAGGTATCTAGGCGCGGATCAGCCCCAGCATTTT. Translation gives CASSRYLGADQPQHF. This chain connects TRBV19 to TRBJ1-5; D unresolved. The CDR3 has 15 amino acids. Germline V lookup: CDR1 LNHDA, CDR2 SQIVND (reference sequence). V was trimmed by 4 bases and J by 5 bases, leaving 15 bases between them.

This chain uses TRBV20-1 with TRBJ2-2, with 9 bases that match TRBD2. The CDR3 has 16 amino acids. With V trimmed by 2 bases and J by 8 bases, 12 bases remained unmatched. CDR1 is DFQATT and CDR2 is SNEGSKA in the germline V gene (reference sequence). This CDR3 reads CSARSSSGIVFGELFF. The CDR3 DNA is TGCAGTGCTAGATCATCTAGCGGGATTGTTTTTGGGGAGCTGTTTTTT.

Ten or more counts support this clonotype. The rearrangement links TRBV20-1 to TRBJ2-2; D gene ambiguous. The germline V and J ends were trimmed by 0 bases and 0 bases, with 8 bases remaining between them. Germline V CDR1 and CDR2: DFQATT, SNEGSKA (reference sequence). This CDR3 has 15 residues. The CDR3 loop is CSARDQVANTGELFF. In DNA form, the CDR3 reads TGCAGTGCTAGAGACCAGGTCGCGAACACCGGGGAGCTGTTTTTT.

At least ten counts were recorded for this clonotype. The gene calls are TRBV6-1 and TRBJ1-1; D might be TRBD1 (5 bases). The germline V and J ends were trimmed by 5 bases and 7 bases, with 17 bases remaining between them. This CDR3 comprises 14 residues. Germline lookup yields CDR1 MNHNS and CDR2 SASEGT. For the CDR3, the DNA is TGTGCCAGCAGTCCCACTCCGGACACTTTTGAAGCTTTCTTT. Protein sequence: CASSPTPDTFEAFF.

This clonotype was recorded at least ten times. The chain carries TRBV24-1 and TRBJ2-6; TRBD2 agrees at 13 bases. The germline V gene has CDR1 KGHDR and CDR2 SFDVKD. This CDR3 is built from 17 residues. Unmatched junction bases numbered 5, after V lost 6 bases and J lost 4 bases. The CDR3 spells CATSSGTSGIGANVLTF. Here the CDR3 DNA reads TGTGCCACCAGTTCCGGGACTAGCGGGATAGGGGCCAACGTCCTGACTTTC.

Worth noting for this clonotype: Since a much larger clone is just one base distant, this may be a read error. The chain links TRBV6-2 or TRBV6-3 to TRBJ2-5; 10 bases agree with TRBD2. The CDR3 runs 16 residues. Germline-derived CDR1 and CDR2 are MNHEY and SVGEGT. The CDR3 coding sequence is TGTGCCAGCAGTCAACCGGGACTAGCGCAGGGGGAGACCCGGTACTTC. Its translation is CASSQPGLAQGETRYF.